Given below is one T cell receptor beta chain in context. The data stem from a study of radiation and T cells in renal cell carcinoma. The CDR3 runs to 15 residues. Germline loops: CDR1 MNHEY, CDR2 SMNVEV (reference sequence). The ends were cut back, 3 bases at V and 0 bases at J, with 9 bases in the middle. TCRdb's table, derived via immunoSEQ multiplex PCR, lists solely in-frame clones and lacks some. The sample lists some 50,000 clones, 80% occurring once. Stated time point: blood 2 weeks post-SBRT. Treatment indicated: 15 Gy SBRT to primary tumor, nephrectomy 4 weeks later. Radiation-treated patients gave blood at baseline, week 2 and week 4.

The receptor comes from a woman between 65 and 79 years old with renal cell carcinoma. The chain uses TRBV27 and TRBJ2-1; no definite D call. This sample comprised blood, obtained from a patient whose treatment included radiotherapy and nephrectomy. CDR3 nucleotide sequence: TGTGCCAGCAGTTTCGGGCAGACCTCCTACAATGAGCAGTTCTTC. Translation: CASSFGQTSYNEQFF.